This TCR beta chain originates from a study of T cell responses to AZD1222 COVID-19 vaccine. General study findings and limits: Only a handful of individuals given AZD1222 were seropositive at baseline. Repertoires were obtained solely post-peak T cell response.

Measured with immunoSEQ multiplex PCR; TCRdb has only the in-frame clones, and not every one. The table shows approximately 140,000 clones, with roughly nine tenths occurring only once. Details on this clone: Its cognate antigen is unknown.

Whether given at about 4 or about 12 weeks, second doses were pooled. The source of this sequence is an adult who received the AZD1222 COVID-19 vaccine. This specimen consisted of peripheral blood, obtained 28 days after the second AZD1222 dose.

CDR3 in amino acids: CASSSPKASTDTQYF. CDR3 nucleotides: TGTGCCAGCAGCTCCCCTAAGGCTAGCACAGATACGCAGTATTTT. The V gene is TRBV5-4, the J gene TRBJ2-3; no reliable D call. With 3 bases removed from V and 0 bases from J, the gap between germline ends came to 11 bases. From germline, CDR1 is SGHNT and CDR2 YYREEE (reference sequence). CDR3 length equals 15 residues.